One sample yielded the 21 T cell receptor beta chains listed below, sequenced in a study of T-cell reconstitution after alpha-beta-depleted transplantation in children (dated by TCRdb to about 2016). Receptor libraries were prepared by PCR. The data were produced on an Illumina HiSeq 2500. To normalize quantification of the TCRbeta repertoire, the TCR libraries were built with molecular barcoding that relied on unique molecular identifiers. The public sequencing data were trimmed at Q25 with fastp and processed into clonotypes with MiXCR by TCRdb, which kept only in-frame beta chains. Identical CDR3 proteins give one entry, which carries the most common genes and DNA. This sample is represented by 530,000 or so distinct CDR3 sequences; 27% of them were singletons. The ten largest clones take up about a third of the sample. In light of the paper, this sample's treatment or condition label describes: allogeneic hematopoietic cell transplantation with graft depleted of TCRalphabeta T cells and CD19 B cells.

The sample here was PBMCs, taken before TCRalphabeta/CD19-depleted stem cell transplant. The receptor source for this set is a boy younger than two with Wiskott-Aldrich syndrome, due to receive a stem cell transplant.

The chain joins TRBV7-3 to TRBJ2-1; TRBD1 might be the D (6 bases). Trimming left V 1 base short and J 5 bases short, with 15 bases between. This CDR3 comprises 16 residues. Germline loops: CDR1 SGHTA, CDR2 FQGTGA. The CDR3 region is CASSLIGLGADNEQFF. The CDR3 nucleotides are TGTGCCAGCAGCTTAATCGGTTTGGGGGCCGACAATGAGCAGTTCTTC.

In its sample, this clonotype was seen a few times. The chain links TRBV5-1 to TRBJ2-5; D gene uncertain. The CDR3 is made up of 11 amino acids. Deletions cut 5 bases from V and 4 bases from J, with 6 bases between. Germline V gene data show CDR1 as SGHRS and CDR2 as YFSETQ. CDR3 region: CASRGSETQYF. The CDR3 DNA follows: TGCGCCAGCAGGGGGTCAGAGACCCAGTACTTC.

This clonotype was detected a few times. As DNA, the CDR3 is TGCAGCGTCGGACAGGGGTTAGACACCGGGGAGCTGTTTTTT. Its protein product is CSVGQGLDTGELFF. The chain joins TRBV29-1 to TRBJ2-2, with 9 bases identical to TRBD1. This CDR3 comprises 14 residues. Unmatched junction bases numbered 5, after V lost 6 bases and J lost 3 bases. Germline CDR1 and CDR2: SQVTM and ANQGSEA.

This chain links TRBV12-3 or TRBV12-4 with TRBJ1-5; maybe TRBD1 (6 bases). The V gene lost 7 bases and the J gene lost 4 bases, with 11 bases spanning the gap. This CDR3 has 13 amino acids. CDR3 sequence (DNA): TGTGCCAGCACGTGGACAGTTAATCAGCCCCAGCATTTT. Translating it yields CASTWTVNQPQHF.

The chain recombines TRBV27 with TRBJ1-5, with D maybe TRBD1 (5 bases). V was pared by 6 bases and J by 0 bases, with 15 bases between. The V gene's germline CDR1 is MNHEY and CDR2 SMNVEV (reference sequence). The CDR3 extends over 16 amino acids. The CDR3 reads CASRRDRGYSNQPQHF. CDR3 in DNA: TGTGCCAGCAGGCGCGACAGAGGCTATAGCAATCAGCCCCAGCATTTT.

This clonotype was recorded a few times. CDR3 residues: CASSLYRGRQETQYF. The CDR3 DNA reads as TGCGCCAGCAGCTTGTACAGGGGGCGGCAAGAGACCCAGTACTTC. The V call is TRBV5-1, the J call TRBJ2-5; 9 bases are shared with TRBD1. The CDR3 runs 15 residues. The germline V gene has CDR1 SGHRS and CDR2 YFSETQ. V gave up 1 base and J gave up 2 bases; unmatched junction bases: 3.

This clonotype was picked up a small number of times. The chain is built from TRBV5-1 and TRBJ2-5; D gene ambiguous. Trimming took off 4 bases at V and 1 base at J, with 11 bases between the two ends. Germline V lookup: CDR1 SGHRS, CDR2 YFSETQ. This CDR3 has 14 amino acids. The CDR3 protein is CASSDFQFQETQYF. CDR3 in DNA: TGCGCCAGCAGCGATTTCCAGTTCCAAGAGACCCAGTACTTC.

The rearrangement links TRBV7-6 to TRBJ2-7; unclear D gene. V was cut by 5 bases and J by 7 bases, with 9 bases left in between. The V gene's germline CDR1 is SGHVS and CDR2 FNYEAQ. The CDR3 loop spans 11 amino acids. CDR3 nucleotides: TGTGCCAGCAGCGCTGGTGGGGAGCAGTACTTC. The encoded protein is CASSAGGEQYF.

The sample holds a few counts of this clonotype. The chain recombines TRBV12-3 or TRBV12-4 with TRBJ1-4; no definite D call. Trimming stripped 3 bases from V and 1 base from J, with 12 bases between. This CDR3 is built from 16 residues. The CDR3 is CASSFFSGVTNEKLFF. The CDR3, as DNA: TGTGCCAGCAGTTTTTTTTCCGGGGTAACTAATGAAAAACTGTTTTTT.

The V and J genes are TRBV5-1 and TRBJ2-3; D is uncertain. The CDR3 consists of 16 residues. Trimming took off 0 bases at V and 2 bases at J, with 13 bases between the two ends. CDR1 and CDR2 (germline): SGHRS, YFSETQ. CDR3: CASSLGTTLYTDTQYF. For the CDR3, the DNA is TGCGCCAGCAGCTTGGGAACGACATTATACACAGATACGCAGTATTTT.

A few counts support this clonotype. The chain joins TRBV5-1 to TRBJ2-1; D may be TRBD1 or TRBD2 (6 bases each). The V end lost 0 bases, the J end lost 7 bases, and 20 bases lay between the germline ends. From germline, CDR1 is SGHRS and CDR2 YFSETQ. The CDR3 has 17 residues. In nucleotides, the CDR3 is TGCGCCAGCAGCTTGGCCATCGGGGGCCCCAATTGGAATGAGCAGTTCTTC. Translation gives CASSLAIGGPNWNEQFF.

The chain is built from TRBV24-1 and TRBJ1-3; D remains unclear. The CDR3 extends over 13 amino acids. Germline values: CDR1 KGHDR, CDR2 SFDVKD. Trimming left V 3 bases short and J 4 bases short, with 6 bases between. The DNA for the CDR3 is TGTGCCACCAGTGATAACAGAGGAAACACCATATATTTT. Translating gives CATSDNRGNTIYF.

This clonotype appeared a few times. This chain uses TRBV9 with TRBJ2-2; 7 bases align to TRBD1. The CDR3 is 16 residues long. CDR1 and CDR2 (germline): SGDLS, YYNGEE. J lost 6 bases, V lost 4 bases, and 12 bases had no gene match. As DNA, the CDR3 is TGTGCCAGCAGCATACCCCGGGACAGTGTCGCCGGGGAGCTGTTTTTT. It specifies CASSIPRDSVAGELFF.

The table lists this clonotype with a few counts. The CDR3 reads CASRTYQSSYNEQFF. CDR3 nucleotides: TGTGCCAGCAGGACCTACCAGAGCTCCTACAATGAGCAGTTCTTC. The chain uses TRBV7-2 and TRBJ2-1, with D hard to call. This CDR3 comprises 15 residues. Between the trimmed V and J ends, which lost 6 bases and 0 bases, there was a span of 12 bases. From germline, CDR1 is SGHTA and CDR2 FQGNSA.

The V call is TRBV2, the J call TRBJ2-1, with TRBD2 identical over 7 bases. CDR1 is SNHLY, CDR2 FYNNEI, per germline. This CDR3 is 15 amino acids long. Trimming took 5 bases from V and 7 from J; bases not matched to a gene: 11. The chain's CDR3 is CASSPLPGTINEQFF. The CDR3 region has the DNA TGTGCCAGCAGTCCCCTCCCCGGGACTATAAATGAGCAGTTCTTC.

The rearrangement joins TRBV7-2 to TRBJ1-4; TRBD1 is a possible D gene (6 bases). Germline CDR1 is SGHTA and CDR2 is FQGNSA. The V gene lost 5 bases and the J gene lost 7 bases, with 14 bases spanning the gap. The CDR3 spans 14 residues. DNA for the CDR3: TGTGCCAGCAGCCGCTCTCGGGACACTGAAAAACTGTTTTTT. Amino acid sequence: CASSRSRDTEKLFF.

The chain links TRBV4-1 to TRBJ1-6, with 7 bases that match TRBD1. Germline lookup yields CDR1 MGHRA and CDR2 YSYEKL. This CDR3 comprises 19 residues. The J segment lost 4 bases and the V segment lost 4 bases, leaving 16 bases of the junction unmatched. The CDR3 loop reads CASSPGGQQGSWYNSPLHF. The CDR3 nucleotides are TGCGCCAGCAGCCCAGGGGGGCAGCAGGGAAGTTGGTATAATTCACCCCTCCACTTT.

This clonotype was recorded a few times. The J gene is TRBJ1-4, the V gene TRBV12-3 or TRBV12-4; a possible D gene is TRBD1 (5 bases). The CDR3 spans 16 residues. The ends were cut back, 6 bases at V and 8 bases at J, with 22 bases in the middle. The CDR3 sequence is CASRSPSPGREEKLFF. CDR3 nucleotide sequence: TGTGCCAGCAGGTCCCCCTCTCCGGGACGGGAAGAAAAACTGTTTTTT.

CDR3 region: CASSAGGPGETQYF. The CDR3 region has the DNA TGTGCCAGCTCGGCGGGAGGGCCGGGAGAGACCCAGTACTTC. The chain is built from TRBV7-6 and TRBJ2-5; 9 bases map to TRBD2. The CDR3 runs to 14 residues. Trimming took 8 bases from V and 4 from J; bases not matched to a gene: 8. Germline assignment: CDR1 SGHVS and CDR2 FNYEAQ.

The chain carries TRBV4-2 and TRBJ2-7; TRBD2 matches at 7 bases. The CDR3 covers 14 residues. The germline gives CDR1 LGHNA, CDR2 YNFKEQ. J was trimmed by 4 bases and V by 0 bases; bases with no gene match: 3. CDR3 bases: TGTGCCAGCAGCCAAGAGAGCGGGAAGTACGAGCAGTACTTC. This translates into CASSQESGKYEQYF.

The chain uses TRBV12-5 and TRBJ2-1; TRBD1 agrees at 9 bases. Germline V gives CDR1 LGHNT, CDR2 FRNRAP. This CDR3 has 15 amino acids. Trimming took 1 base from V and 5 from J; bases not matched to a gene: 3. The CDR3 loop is CASGLGTGAHNEQFF. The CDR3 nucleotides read TGTGCTAGTGGTTTGGGGACAGGGGCCCACAATGAGCAGTTCTTC. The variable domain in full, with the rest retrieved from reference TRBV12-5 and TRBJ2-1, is DARVTQTPRHKVTEMGQEVTMRCQPILGHNTVFWYRQTMMQGLELLAYFRNRAPLDDSGMPKDRFSAEMPDATLATLKIQPSEPRDSAVYFCASGLGTGAHNEQFFGPGTRLTVL.